These 18 T cell receptor beta chains were all obtained from the same sample, sequenced in a study of lymphopenia after photon versus proton radiotherapy. The repertoire was sequenced with immunoSEQ multiplex PCR; TCRdb's copy has only in-frame clones and lacks some. The sample carries 68,000 or so clones, approximately 90% recorded once. This sample comprised peripheral blood, obtained from a patient treated with photon-based radiotherapy. These receptor sequences come from a woman aged 65 to 85 with pancreatic cancer.

The chain recombines TRBV6-1 with TRBJ2-1; perhaps TRBD2 as D (5 bases). The CDR3 spans 16 residues. In germline, CDR1 is MNHNS, CDR2 SASEGT. Between the trimmed V and J ends, which lost 2 bases and 4 bases, there was a span of 15 bases. The DNA for the CDR3 is TGTGCCAGCAGTGAACAACCCGAACTAGGGTACAATGAGCAGTTCTTC. The encoded protein is CASSEQPELGYNEQFF.

This rearrangement joins TRBV25-1 to TRBJ2-1; D unresolved. The CDR3 has 13 amino acids. CDR1 is MGHDK and CDR2 is SYGVNS in the germline V gene. The V and J ends lost 0 bases and 4 bases respectively, with 4 bases between them. CDR3 amino acids: CASSEYGYNEQFF. DNA for the CDR3: TGTGCCAGCAGTGAATATGGGTACAATGAGCAGTTCTTC. The variable domain in full, completed from reference TRBV25-1 and TRBJ2-1, reads EADIYQTPRYLVIGTGKKITLECSQTMGHDKMYWYQQDPGMELHLIHYSYGVNSTEKGDLSSESTVSRIRTEHFPLTLESARPSHTSQYLCASSEYGYNEQFFGPGTRLTVL.

A few counts support this clone. This chain connects TRBV7-9 to TRBJ2-7; the match to TRBD1 covers 9 bases. CDR1 and CDR2 from the germline V gene are SEHNR and FQNEAQ (reference sequence). This CDR3 region has 14 residues. The V gene end was trimmed by 4 bases and the J gene end by 6 bases; junction bases not matched to a gene: 7. The CDR3 spells CASSSRTGAREQYF. CDR3 DNA: TGTGCCAGCAGCTCCCGGACAGGGGCCCGCGAGCAGTACTTC.

This clone has only one observation. The chain uses TRBV6-6 and TRBJ2-7, with 11 bases fitting TRBD1. V shed 11 bases, J shed 2 bases, and the junction held 8 bases outside the gene matches. CDR1 is MNHNY, CDR2 SVGAGI, per germline (reference sequence). The CDR3 has 14 amino acids. The CDR3 sequence is CASSGQGATYEQYF. In nucleotides, the CDR3 is TGTGCCTCTTCCGGACAGGGGGCGACCTACGAGCAGTACTTC.

This clone was detected only once. The genes are TRBV7-6 and TRBJ2-7; the match to TRBD1 covers 10 bases. The CDR3 has 16 amino acids. Germline values: CDR1 SGHVS, CDR2 FNYEAQ. The junction had 5 bases not matched to a gene; V was cut back by 0 bases and J by 3 bases. The CDR3 nucleotides read TGTGCCAGCAGCTTAGCCCAGGGACAGGGGTACTACGAGCAGTACTTC. Translating gives CASSLAQGQGYYEQYF.

The chain links TRBV5-1 to TRBJ2-1, with 8 nucleotides matching TRBD2. The CDR3 is 16 residues long. Germline V gene sequence: CDR1 SGHRS, CDR2 YFSETQ. V shed 2 bases, J shed 0 bases, and the junction held 4 bases outside the gene matches. Here the CDR3 reads CASSFVAGISYNEQFF. Written as DNA, the CDR3 is TGCGCCAGCAGCTTTGTAGCGGGAATCTCCTACAATGAGCAGTTCTTC.

This clone came up once. As DNA, the CDR3 is TGCAGTGCTAGTACGGAGACCCAGTACTTC. This sequence encodes CSASTETQYF. V usage is TRBV20-1 and J usage is TRBJ2-5; no firm D call. Per germline, CDR1 DFQATT and CDR2 SNEGSKA (reference sequence). The V end lost 3 bases, the J end lost 5 bases, and 4 bases lay between the germline ends. This CDR3 comprises 10 residues.

In this sample, this clone turned up once. V and J are TRBV9 and TRBJ2-1; 9 nucleotides align to TRBD1. The CDR3 is made up of 16 amino acids. CDR1 and CDR2 (germline): SGDLS, YYNGEE. Trimming cost V 2 bases and J 8 bases; bases outside gene matches: 11. CDR3 nucleotide sequence: TGTGCCAGCAGCGTCACCGGGACAGGGACGAACGATGAGCAGTTCTTC. This gives the protein CASSVTGTGTNDEQFF.

This clone was counted between two and nine times. The chain carries TRBV11-1 and TRBJ2-1; weak D call: TRBD2 (5 bases). The CDR3 sequence is 15 residues long. V gave up 0 bases and J gave up 4 bases, with 10 bases separating them. Germline V gene sequence: CDR1 SGHAT, CDR2 FQDESV (reference sequence). The chain's CDR3 is CASSLARAGYNEQFF. CDR3 sequence (DNA): TGTGCCAGCAGCTTAGCGCGGGCAGGATACAATGAGCAGTTCTTC.

The CDR3 sequence is CASSIGDKQYF. Here the CDR3 DNA reads TGTGCCAGTAGTATCGGAGACAAGCAGTATTTT. This sequence joins TRBV19 and TRBJ2-3; D unresolved. Trimming left V 3 bases short and J 11 bases short, with 9 bases between. Germline-derived CDR1 and CDR2 are LNHDA and SQIVND (reference sequence). The CDR3 totals 11 residues.

V gene TRBV6-5 combines with J gene TRBJ2-5; no clear D. Germline V gene data show CDR1 as MNHEY and CDR2 as SVGAGI. The CDR3 loop spans 14 amino acids. The V and J ends lost 6 bases and 4 bases respectively, with 15 bases between them. CDR3 nucleotide sequence: TGTGCCAGCAGCCTGACTTCTTTGGGAGAGACCCAGTACTTC. Encoded protein: CASSLTSLGETQYF.

This rearrangement joins TRBV11-3 to TRBJ2-3; 8 bases are shared with TRBD1. This CDR3 is 13 amino acids long. The germline V gene encodes CDR1 SGHNT and CDR2 YENEEA. V was clipped by 5 bases and J by 9 bases; unmatched bases: 7. CDR3 nucleotides: TGTGCCAGCAGCATGACAGGGGTAAGGACGCAGTATTTT. Its translation: CASSMTGVRTQYF.

The rearrangement links TRBV9 to TRBJ2-2; possible D gene TRBD1, 6 bases. Trimming took off 4 bases at V and 6 bases at J, with 22 bases between the two ends. CDR1 SGDLS and CDR2 YYNGEE come from the germline V gene. The length of the CDR3 is 17 residues. In nucleotides, the CDR3 is TGTGCCAGCAGCACCGTAGTTGGGGGCATTGGGTCCGGGGAGCTGTTTTTT. As protein: CASSTVVGGIGSGELFF. Looking up the rest from reference TRBV9 and TRBJ2-2 gives the full variable domain: DSGVTQTPKHLITATGQRVTLRCSPRSGDLSVYWYQQSLDQGLQFLIQYYNGEERAKGNILERFSAQQFPDLHSELNLSSLELGDSALYFCASSTVVGGIGSGELFFGEGSRLTVL.

CDR3 amino acids: CASSQAGYTDTQYF. As DNA, the CDR3 is TGTGCCAGCAGCCAAGCGGGGTACACAGATACGCAGTATTTT. The chain recombines TRBV4-2 with TRBJ2-3; maybe TRBD2 (5 bases). Trimming took off 1 base at V and 2 bases at J, with 7 bases between the two ends. Germline CDR1 reads LGHNA; CDR2 reads YNFKEQ. The CDR3 consists of 14 residues.

The V gene is TRBV4-2, the J gene TRBJ2-5; D may be TRBD1 (5 bases). The CDR3 is 16 residues long. The V end was cut by 0 bases, the J end by 5 bases, with 16 bases between. Per the germline V gene, CDR1 is LGHNA and CDR2 is YNFKEQ. The CDR3 loop reads CASSQDIGATGETQYF. In nucleotides, the CDR3 is TGTGCCAGCAGCCAAGACATTGGGGCGACGGGTGAGACCCAGTACTTC.

The chain employs TRBV12-5 and TRBJ1-1; no clear D. V dropped 0 bases and J dropped 6 bases, with 2 bases sitting between them. The CDR3 has 11 residues. Looked up from germline, CDR1 is LGHNT and CDR2 is FRNRAP. The CDR3 spells CASGLVSEAFF. CDR3 nucleotides: TGTGCTAGTGGTTTGGTCTCTGAAGCTTTCTTT.

This chain uses TRBV5-5 with TRBJ1-2; a possible D gene is TRBD1 (5 bases). This CDR3 comprises 15 residues. V dropped 3 bases and J dropped 0 bases, with 12 bases sitting between them. Germline assignment: CDR1 SGHKS and CDR2 YYEKEE (reference sequence). The CDR3 nucleotides are TGTGCCAGCAGCTCCGGGACTTATTCTAACTATGGCTACACCTTC. This encodes CASSSGTYSNYGYTF.

The genes are TRBV7-2 and TRBJ1-5; D uncertain. Germline V gene data show CDR1 as SGHTA and CDR2 as FQGNSA. The CDR3 contains 13 residues. With 3 bases removed from V and 5 bases from J, the gap between germline ends came to 8 bases. CDR3 residues: CASSLSRDQPQHF. The CDR3 coding sequence is TGTGCCAGCAGCTTGAGCCGCGATCAGCCCCAGCATTTT.